The 32 T cell receptor beta chains in this list originate from one sample, sequenced in a study of blood T cell repertoires in COVID-19. Data came from immunoSEQ multiplex PCR; TCRdb stores just in-frame clones and leaves some out. The sample lists 90,000 to 140,000 clones, approximately 81% occurring once. Sequencing input: peripheral blood. The receptors derive from a man of 80 years or more with acute or convalescent COVID-19.

The rearrangement links TRBV5-1 to TRBJ2-5; 7 nucleotides align to TRBD2. Trimming cost V 2 bases and J 5 bases; bases outside gene matches: 6. This CDR3 comprises 14 residues. CDR1 SGHRS and CDR2 YFSETQ come from the germline V gene. In nucleotides, the CDR3 is TGCGCCAGCAGCTTTGTGGGAGGGCACGAGACCCAGTACTTC. Its protein is CASSFVGGHETQYF.

The chain links TRBV7-3 to TRBJ2-1; 7 positions match TRBD2. The CDR3 sequence is 15 residues long. Germline CDR1 reads SGHTA; CDR2 reads FQGTGA. Trimming at V came to 2 bases and at J to 4 bases, leaving 5 bases not matched to a gene. The CDR3 DNA follows: TGTGCCAGCAGCTTAGCAGGGCGGGAGTACAATGAGCAGTTCTTC. Amino acid sequence: CASSLAGREYNEQFF.

The chain employs TRBV15 and TRBJ1-5; D is possibly TRBD1 (6 bases). V gave up 8 bases and J gave up 3 bases, with 17 bases separating them. Germline lookup yields CDR1 LNHNV and CDR2 YYDKDF (reference sequence). CDR3 size: 15 residues. The CDR3 bases are TGTGCCACCTCCAGGGGCAGCCCGAACAATCAGCCCCAGCATTTT. Protein product: CATSRGSPNNQPQHF.

This chain joins TRBV11-1 and TRBJ2-5, with 15 bases that match TRBD2. The V gene end was trimmed by 8 bases and the J gene end by 2 bases; junction bases not matched to a gene: 6. Germline values: CDR1 SGHAT, CDR2 FQDESV (reference sequence). There are 16 residues in the CDR3. CDR3 coding DNA: TGTGCCAGCTCCGGGACTAGCGGGAGGCAACAAGAGACCCAGTACTTC. Amino acids: CASSGTSGRQQETQYF.

The gene calls are TRBV30 and TRBJ2-5, with 7 nucleotides matching TRBD1. V shed 0 bases, J shed 4 bases, and the junction held 5 bases outside the gene matches. This CDR3 region has 14 residues. The V gene's germline CDR1 is GTSNPN and CDR2 SVGIG (reference sequence). The CDR3 coding sequence is TGTGCCTGGAGTGTAGGGGGCGCGGTAGAGACCCAGTACTTC. Amino acid sequence: CAWSVGGAVETQYF.

This chain uses TRBV6-4 with TRBJ1-2, with 10 bases aligning to TRBD1. Germline assignment: CDR1 MRHNA and CDR2 SNTAGT. This CDR3 comprises 13 residues. With V trimmed by 3 bases and J by 7 bases, 2 bases remained unmatched. CDR3 nucleotides: TGTGCCAGCAGTGAGGACAGGGGGTCTGGCTACACCTTC. As protein: CASSEDRGSGYTF.

V and J are TRBV18 and TRBJ2-5; tentatively, D is TRBD2 (6 bases). The CDR3 loop spans 15 amino acids. The V gene's germline CDR1 is KGHSH and CDR2 LQKENI. V shed 2 bases and J shed 2 bases, with 12 bases lying between them. CDR3 nucleotide sequence: TGTGCCAGCTCACCAACCCTTGGGAGGCAAGAGACCCAGTACTTC. This sequence encodes CASSPTLGRQETQYF.

J is TRBJ1-2 and V is TRBV6-6, with TRBD1 matching over 9 bases. Germline values: CDR1 MNHNY, CDR2 SVGAGI (reference sequence). This CDR3 has 14 residues. J was trimmed by 6 bases and V by 2 bases; bases with no gene match: 4. The CDR3 DNA follows: TGTGCCAGCAGTTACATAGGGACAGGGAATGGCTACACCTTC. This codes for CASSYIGTGNGYTF.

The V and J genes are TRBV7-7 and TRBJ2-1, with 9 bases identical to TRBD2. The germline V gene has CDR1 SSHAT and CDR2 FNYEAQ (reference sequence). CDR3 length equals 13 residues. Here the CDR3 DNA reads TGTGCTAGCGCGACTAGCGGTTACAATGAGCAGTTCTTC. Its translation: CASATSGYNEQFF.

The chain couples TRBV7-6 to TRBJ2-2; TRBD1 is a possible D gene (6 bases). CDR3 length: 14 residues. V gave up 5 bases and J gave up 5 bases, with 12 bases separating them. CDR1 is SGHVS, CDR2 FNYEAQ, per germline. The CDR3 DNA sequence: TGTGCCAGCAGCCCTAGGACAGTTACCGGGGAGCTGTTTTTT. Amino acids: CASSPRTVTGELFF.

The V gene is TRBV19, the J gene TRBJ2-2; 8 bases fit TRBD2. The germline V gene encodes CDR1 LNHDA and CDR2 SQIVND (reference sequence). After removal of 3 bases from V and 4 bases from J, the junction contained 4 bases not matched to a gene. The CDR3 runs 15 residues. The CDR3 region is CASSMGLVTTGELFF. The DNA for the CDR3 is TGTGCCAGTAGTATGGGACTAGTGACCACCGGGGAGCTGTTTTTT.

The V call is TRBV11-2, the J call TRBJ2-5; TRBD1 matches 9 bases. V was clipped by 3 bases and J by 0 bases; unmatched bases: 2. This CDR3 has 15 residues. Germline CDR1 reads SGHAT; CDR2 reads FQNNGV. The CDR3 spells CASSLGTGYQETQYF. The DNA for the CDR3 is TGTGCCAGCAGCTTGGGGACAGGGTACCAAGAGACCCAGTACTTC.

The rearrangement uses TRBV7-3 and TRBJ2-7, with D maybe TRBD2 (5 bases). With 6 bases removed from V and 5 bases from J, the gap between germline ends came to 14 bases. The CDR3 extends over 13 amino acids. The germline V gene encodes CDR1 SGHTA and CDR2 FQGTGA. The CDR3 DNA sequence: TGTGCCAGCAGTTCTGGACTCACAGACGAGCAGTACTTC. Protein: CASSSGLTDEQYF. Using reference TRBV7-3 and TRBJ2-7 for the parts outside the CDR3, the full variable domain is GAGVSQTPSNKVTEKGKYVELRCDPISGHTALYWYRQSLGQGPEFLIYFQGTGAADDSGLPNDRFFAVRPEGSVSTLKIQRTERGDSAVYLCASSSGLTDEQYFGPGTRLTVT.

The table lists this clone with a few counts. The genes are TRBV29-1 and TRBJ2-7; D may be TRBD1 (8 bases). This CDR3 has 13 residues. Per the germline V gene, CDR1 is SQVTM and CDR2 is ANQGSEA. V was clipped by 7 bases and J by 6 bases, with 19 bases between them. CDR3 bases: TGCAGCGCCTACGGACAGGGCGGGGGCGAGCAGTACTTC. It codes for CSAYGQGGGEQYF.

A word on this clone: The junction does not match germline at one end; this may be a read error. The chain recombines TRBV7-7 with TRBJ2-1; 10 nucleotides align to TRBD1. The CDR3 length is 15 residues. In germline, CDR1 is SSHAT, CDR2 FNYEAQ (reference sequence). CDR3 coding DNA: TGTGCTAGCAGCTCCGGGACAGGGGTCTACAATGAGCAGTTCTTC. Translating gives CASSSGTGVYNEQFF.

This chain joins TRBV7-9 and TRBJ2-5; TRBD2 matches at 10 bases. Germline-derived CDR1 and CDR2 are SEHNR and FQNEAQ (reference sequence). Losses at the gene ends were 1 base for V and 4 bases for J; bases not matched to a gene: 3. The CDR3 is 15 residues long. This CDR3 reads CASSLGLAGAETQYF. In DNA, the CDR3 is TGTGCCAGCAGCTTAGGCCTAGCGGGAGCAGAGACCCAGTACTTC.

V is TRBV3-1 (or the pseudogene TRBV3-2) and J is TRBJ1-6; D not resolved. The CDR3 sequence is 14 residues long. Trimming left V 1 base short and J 4 bases short, with 5 bases between. Per the germline V gene, CDR1 is LGHDT and CDR2 is YNNKEL (reference sequence). The CDR3 sequence is CASSQGAYNSPLHF. CDR3 nucleotides: TGTGCCAGCAGCCAAGGAGCTTATAATTCACCCCTCCACTTT.

The chain employs TRBV5-4 and TRBJ2-2, with TRBD2 matching over 14 bases. Unmatched junction bases numbered 11, after V lost 4 bases and J lost 9 bases. The V gene's germline CDR1 is SGHNT and CDR2 YYREEE (reference sequence). The CDR3 spans 17 residues. Here the CDR3 reads CASSPPGTSGSGRELFF. CDR3 nucleotides: TGTGCCAGCAGCCCCCCAGGGACTAGCGGGAGTGGCAGGGAGCTGTTTTTT.

The rearrangement links TRBV27 to TRBJ2-1; 10 nucleotides line up with TRBD2. The CDR3 runs 15 residues. Germline trimming cut 5 bases from V and 5 bases from J; bases unmatched to any gene: 6. In germline, CDR1 is MNHEY, CDR2 SMNVEV (reference sequence). The CDR3 nucleotides are TGTGCCAGCAGTCCCCGGACTAGCGGAAACAATGAGCAGTTCTTC. It specifies CASSPRTSGNNEQFF.

The chain's CDR3 is CASSLFSGQGASDEQFF. DNA for the CDR3: TGTGCCAGCTCACTCTTCTCGGGACAGGGGGCATCCGATGAGCAGTTCTTC. This rearrangement joins TRBV18 to TRBJ2-1, with 12 bases identical to TRBD1. The germline V gene has CDR1 KGHSH and CDR2 LQKENI. V gave up 4 bases and J gave up 8 bases; unmatched junction bases: 12. The CDR3 is made up of 17 amino acids.

The DNA for the CDR3 is TGCGCCAGCAGAAAATTAATGAACACTGAAGCTTTCTTT. It yields the protein CASRKLMNTEAFF. The rearrangement links TRBV10-1 to TRBJ1-1, with D hard to call. The V end lost 6 bases, the J end lost 0 bases, and 8 bases lay between the germline ends. This CDR3 region has 13 residues. The germline gives CDR1 WNHNN, CDR2 SYGVQD (reference sequence).

The CDR3 protein is CASSGPLGRGTEAFF. The CDR3 DNA follows: TGTGCCAGTAGTGGACCCCTCGGGAGGGGCACTGAAGCTTTCTTT. The chain combines TRBV19 with TRBJ1-1; the D gene is possibly TRBD1 (5 bases). The CDR3 length is 15 residues. V lost 5 bases and J lost 4, with 17 bases in between. CDR1 LNHDA and CDR2 SQIVND come from the germline V gene (reference sequence).

The V call is TRBV4-1, the J call TRBJ2-5, with 13 bases matching TRBD2. Unmatched junction bases numbered 6, after V lost 4 bases and J lost 4 bases. The CDR3 consists of 16 residues. CDR1 and CDR2 from the germline V gene are MGHRA and YSYEKL. The CDR3 DNA follows: TGCGCCAGCAGCCTCAGGACTAGCGGGAGCCCAGAGACCCAGTACTTC. As protein: CASSLRTSGSPETQYF.

The gene calls are TRBV4-1 and TRBJ2-4; D is perhaps TRBD1 (5 bases). This CDR3 contains 15 residues. CDR1 is MGHRA and CDR2 is YSYEKL in the germline V gene. V shed 3 bases and J shed 9 bases, with 18 bases lying between them. CDR3 amino acids: CASSQGRGGQGIQYF. In DNA form, the CDR3 reads TGCGCCAGCAGCCAGGGAAGAGGTGGCCAGGGCATTCAGTACTTC.

J is TRBJ2-7 and V is TRBV5-5, with 9 bases aligning to TRBD1. The length of the CDR3 is 15 residues. Germline CDR1 is SGHKS and CDR2 is YYEKEE (reference sequence). With V trimmed by 5 bases and J by 1 base, 7 bases remained unmatched. CDR3 residues: CASSFSGTGSYEQYF. The CDR3 DNA is TGTGCCAGCAGTTTTTCAGGGACAGGGTCCTACGAGCAGTACTTC.

In DNA form, the CDR3 reads TGCGCCAGCAGCTACTCAGGGGAGCTGGAGACCCAGTACTTC. Translation: CASSYSGELETQYF. J is TRBJ2-5 and V is TRBV5-1, with a tentative D call TRBD1 (6 bases). Deletions cut 3 bases from V and 5 bases from J, with 14 bases between. Germline CDR1 reads SGHRS; CDR2 reads YFSETQ. There are 14 residues in the CDR3.

This clone was seen a handful of times. The chain couples TRBV5-1 to TRBJ2-3, with TRBD1 matching over 9 bases. This CDR3 contains 15 residues. Losses at the gene ends were 6 bases for V and 4 bases for J; bases not matched to a gene: 9. Germline CDR1 is SGHRS and CDR2 is YFSETQ. Written as DNA, the CDR3 is TGCGCCAGCAAACAGGGGGCGCTGGGAGCAGATACGCAGTATTTT. This encodes CASKQGALGADTQYF.

A single count supports this clone. The chain joins TRBV24-1 to TRBJ2-3; no firm D call. The germline CDR1 and CDR2 sequences are KGHDR and SFDVKD. V was clipped by 1 base and J by 7 bases, with 8 bases between them. The CDR3 sequence is 13 residues long. CDR3 nucleotides: TGTGCCACCAGTGATTTCGGCGGATATACGCAGTATTTT. It translates to CATSDFGGYTQYF.

In this sample, this clone turned up many times. The chain employs TRBV3-1 (or the pseudogene TRBV3-2) and TRBJ1-1, with 8 bases aligning to TRBD1. Germline trimming cut 4 bases from V and 8 bases from J; bases unmatched to any gene: 6. The CDR3 covers 13 residues. CDR1 and CDR2 (germline): LGHDT, YNNKEL (reference sequence). DNA of the CDR3: TGTGCCAGCAGCCCGCTGGGGACAGGAGAAGCTTTCTTT. Translating it yields CASSPLGTGEAFF.

The chain is built from TRBV29-1 and TRBJ2-1; 10 positions match TRBD1. The CDR3 spans 14 residues. The V and J ends lost 7 bases and 8 bases, in that order; junction bases with no gene match: 11. CDR1 is SQVTM, CDR2 ANQGSEA, per germline. As DNA, the CDR3 is TGCAGCGCCGTGTTTTGGGACAGGGGCGATGAGCAGTTCTTC. Amino acid sequence: CSAVFWDRGDEQFF.

The chain links TRBV30 to TRBJ2-7; 9 bases fit TRBD1. V lost 1 base, J lost 1 base, and 11 bases stayed unmatched. Germline V gene data show CDR1 as GTSNPN and CDR2 as SVGIG (reference sequence). The CDR3 totals 17 residues. CDR3 loop: CAWSGLLGTGTSYEQYF. DNA for the CDR3: TGTGCCTGGAGTGGGCTTCTTGGGACAGGGACTTCCTACGAGCAGTACTTC.

The chain carries TRBV10-2 and TRBJ2-7; tentative D call: TRBD1 (6 bases). Trimming left V 7 bases short and J 3 bases short, with 13 bases between. The CDR3 is 13 amino acids. Germline assignment: CDR1 WSHSY and CDR2 SAAADI. Here the CDR3 DNA reads TGCGCCAGCAAAATACTAGGGGGCTACGAGCAGTACTTC. Translating it yields CASKILGGYEQYF.